The present entry profiles one T cell receptor (beta chain) with its context. Its antigen is not identified. These data belong to a study of T cell clonotyping in hematopoietic cell transplantation. Broader study findings: Recipient TCR diversity dropped after transplant; expanded clonotypes rose from day 30 to 180.

As to time point: recipient sample about 28 days before transplant, after cytoreduction. Some clones are missing from TCRdb's copy, which holds only in-frame ones; the method was immunoSEQ multiplex PCR. The sample includes approximately 42,000 clones, around 85% of them seen just once. The clonotype originates from a man between 60 and 75 years old with acute myeloid leukemia. Some clones in this sample may be carry-over from other donors' samples. This material consisted of peripheral blood mononuclear cells, taken before stem cell transplant.

The CDR3 loop reads CAIAPLNSNQPQHF. CDR3 sequence (DNA): TGTGCCATCGCCCCCCTGAATAGCAATCAGCCCCAGCATTTT. V gene TRBV27 combines with J gene TRBJ1-5, with D uncertain. The V end was cut by 10 bases, the J end by 0 bases, with 13 bases between. CDR3 length equals 14 residues. CDR1 is MNHEY, CDR2 SMNVEV, per germline (reference sequence).